This T cell receptor beta chain is drawn from a study of cytomegalovirus exposure and HLA in healthy donors. Per the germline V gene, CDR1 is LNHDA and CDR2 is SQIVND (reference sequence). CDR3 size: 14 residues. The V gene end was trimmed by 4 bases and the J gene end by 5 bases; junction bases not matched to a gene: 7. Both 60 Vbeta primers and 13 Jbeta primers went into the PCR. Sequencing was performed with immunoSEQ multiplex PCR; in TCRdb, only in-frame clones are kept and a portion is missing. The table lists around 120,000 clones, around 80% of them singletons. The table lists this clone with a few counts.

This clonotype originated in a female donor in good health and CMV-seropositive. The V call is TRBV19, the J call TRBJ1-1; the match to TRBD1 covers 7 bases. Material: PBMCs. Here the CDR3 reads CASSNRDRGTEAFF. The CDR3 nucleotides read TGTGCCAGTAGTAACCGGGACAGAGGGACTGAAGCTTTCTTT. Looking up the rest from reference TRBV19 and TRBJ1-1 gives the full variable domain: DGGITQSPKYLFRKEGQNVTLSCEQNLNHDAMYWYRQDPGQGLRLIYYSQIVNDFQKGDIAEGYSVSREKKESFPLTVTSAQKNPTAFYLCASSNRDRGTEAFFGQGTRLTVV.